The text below deals with one T cell receptor (beta chain). Its cognate antigen is unknown. This CDR3 spans 19 amino acids. V lost 2 bases and J 8 bases, leaving 26 bases between the germline ends. Per germline, CDR1 SGHRS and CDR2 YFSETQ. This sample is part of a study of cytomegalovirus exposure and HLA in healthy donors. Every donor was a healthy person donating bone marrow. This PCR relied on a set of 60 Vbeta primers and 13 Jbeta primers. Method: immunoSEQ multiplex PCR; TCRdb's copy keeps in-frame clones and lacks some. The table includes about 200,000 clones, more than 75% detected once. General study points: In a later analysis, HLA-associated TCR beta chains were more clonally expanded than equally common others. TCR beta chain V- and J-gene trimming was linked, in a later analysis, to a missense variant in DCLRE1C. Whilst most TCR sequences proved rare, a subset of public TCRs occurred across many donors.

The sequence was collected from a male donor in good health and CMV-seropositive. The sequenced sample consisted of PBMCs. The chain uses TRBV5-1 and TRBJ1-6, with a tentative D call TRBD1 (5 bases). As DNA, the CDR3 is TGCGCCAGCAGCTTCCGTCGTAGAAGGGGCAGTACGGTAGATTCACCCCTCCACTTT. It is translated as CASSFRRRRGSTVDSPLHF.